Following are 27 T cell receptor beta chains from one sample sequenced in a study of blood T cell repertoires in COVID-19. Repertoires were generated with immunoSEQ multiplex PCR, while TCRdb's copy carries only in-frame clones and drops some. The sample yields roughly 90,000 clones, over 70% seen once. The source material was peripheral blood. Receptor source: an elderly woman with active or convalescent COVID-19.

V is TRBV9 and J is TRBJ1-3, with TRBD1 matching 7 bases. V dropped 2 bases and J dropped 1; count of bases not matched to a gene: 0. The CDR3 is 14 residues long. In germline, CDR1 is SGDLS, CDR2 YYNGEE. The CDR3: CASSVGQSGNTIYF. Written as DNA, the CDR3 is TGTGCCAGCAGCGTGGGACAGTCTGGAAACACCATATATTTT.

This sequence joins TRBV6-6 and TRBJ2-2; TRBD2 matches at 8 bases. Per germline, CDR1 MNHNY and CDR2 SVGAGI (reference sequence). J lost 6 bases, V lost 5 bases, and 14 bases had no gene match. The length of the CDR3 is 17 residues. This CDR3 is CASSPGYRGGQAGELFF. The CDR3 DNA is TGTGCCAGCAGTCCAGGTTACCGGGGGGGTCAGGCCGGGGAGCTGTTTTTT.

V usage is TRBV5-1 and J usage is TRBJ1-1; 7 nucleotides match TRBD1. The CDR3 covers 14 residues. Germline V gives CDR1 SGHRS, CDR2 YFSETQ. V lost 4 bases and J lost 0; bases outside the gene matches: 3. This CDR3 reads CASSPGQVNTEAFF. In DNA form, the CDR3 reads TGCGCCAGCAGCCCAGGACAGGTGAACACTGAAGCTTTCTTT.

This clone was recorded only once. The V and J genes are TRBV6-2 or TRBV6-3 and TRBJ2-1, with D possibly being TRBD1 (7 bases). Germline CDR1 and CDR2: MNHEY and SVGEGT. Trimming took off 0 bases at V and 1 base at J, with 10 bases between the two ends. The CDR3 runs to 16 residues. CDR3 nucleotide sequence: TGTGCCAGCAGTTACTCGCCAGGGGGGTCCTACAATGAGCAGTTCTTC. Protein product: CASSYSPGGSYNEQFF.

The chain employs TRBV7-3 and TRBJ2-3, with TRBD2 matching over 9 bases. After removal of 0 bases from V and 4 bases from J, the junction contained 5 bases not matched to a gene. This CDR3 spans 16 amino acids. Germline CDR1 is SGHTA and CDR2 is FQGTGA. The CDR3 DNA sequence: TGTGCCAGCAGCTTAACGGTAGCGGGGGATCCAGATACGCAGTATTTT. Translation gives CASSLTVAGDPDTQYF.

The chain employs TRBV11-3 and TRBJ1-1; D is possibly TRBD1 (6 bases). The V gene lost 5 bases and the J gene lost 1 base, with 14 bases spanning the gap. The germline CDR1 and CDR2 sequences are SGHNT and YENEEA. This CDR3 comprises 15 residues. CDR3 residues: CASSPTGMGNTEAFF. CDR3 bases: TGTGCCAGCAGCCCCACAGGGATGGGGAACACTGAAGCTTTCTTT. Supplemented by reference TRBV11-3 and TRBJ1-1, the full variable domain reads EAGVVQSPRYKIIEKKQPVAFWCNPISGHNTLYWYLQNLGQGPELLIRYENEEAVDDSQLPKDRFSAERLKGVDSTLKIQPAELGDSAVYLCASSPTGMGNTEAFFGQGTRLTVV.

The V and J genes are TRBV27 and TRBJ1-2, with TRBD1 matching over 8 bases. With V trimmed by 5 bases and J by 6 bases, 8 bases remained unmatched. Germline CDR1 reads MNHEY; CDR2 reads SMNVEV (reference sequence). CDR3 length: 14 residues. This chain's CDR3 is CASSPPGQVDGYTF. The CDR3 DNA is TGTGCCAGCAGTCCTCCGGGACAGGTTGATGGCTACACCTTC.

The chain is built from TRBV6-5 and TRBJ1-6; no reliable D call. Germline-derived CDR1 and CDR2 are MNHEY and SVGAGI. The CDR3 consists of 13 residues. V dropped 7 bases and J dropped 7 bases, with 11 bases sitting between them. The CDR3 DNA is TGTGCCAGCACCCTCTCGAGGAATTCACCCCTCCACTTT. It is translated as CASTLSRNSPLHF.

The chain recombines TRBV28 with TRBJ1-3; maybe TRBD1 (6 bases). V lost 5 bases to trimming and J lost 9 bases, with 23 bases between them. The CDR3 runs to 16 residues. Germline values: CDR1 MDHEN, CDR2 SYDVKM. The CDR3 region has the DNA TGTGCCAGCAGTAAATCGGGACACTCCTCTAGTCGCACCATATATTTT. This sequence encodes CASSKSGHSSSRTIYF.

V and J are TRBV19 and TRBJ2-1, with 7 bases identical to TRBD2. This CDR3 is built from 16 residues. Germline trimming cut 5 bases from V and 4 bases from J; bases unmatched to any gene: 11. CDR1 is LNHDA, CDR2 SQIVND, per germline (reference sequence). CDR3 nucleotides: TGTGCCAGTAGTCCCCCGGCGGGAGAAGGGTACAATGAGCAGTTCTTC. As protein: CASSPPAGEGYNEQFF.

The rearrangement joins TRBV9 to TRBJ2-1, with D perhaps TRBD2 (5 bases). CDR1 and CDR2 from the germline V gene are SGDLS and YYNGEE. V was cut by 0 bases and J by 8 bases, with 15 bases left in between. This CDR3 is 15 amino acids long. The DNA of the CDR3 is TGTGCCAGCAGCGTAGTCGGCGGGCCCGGGGATGAGCAGTTCTTC. Translation: CASSVVGGPGDEQFF.

The CDR3 loop reads CATSDSGGGETQYF. The CDR3 DNA sequence: TGTGCCACCAGTGACTCAGGGGGCGGAGAGACCCAGTACTTC. This chain links TRBV24-1 with TRBJ2-5; 8 nucleotides agree with TRBD1. The J segment lost 4 bases and the V segment lost 4 bases, leaving 4 bases of the junction unmatched. Germline V lookup: CDR1 KGHDR, CDR2 SFDVKD. The CDR3 spans 14 residues.

This CDR3 is CASSPTRGRGTDTQYF. CDR3 bases: TGCGCCAGCAGCCCAACCCGCGGGAGAGGCACAGATACGCAGTATTTT. The V and J genes are TRBV4-1 and TRBJ2-3, with 7 nucleotides matching TRBD2. The CDR3 runs to 16 residues. The J segment lost 1 base and the V segment lost 4 bases, leaving 8 bases of the junction unmatched. CDR1 MGHRA and CDR2 YSYEKL come from the germline V gene.

This clone was observed once. This chain joins TRBV3-1 (or the pseudogene TRBV3-2) and TRBJ2-1; D is perhaps TRBD2 (6 bases). Germline CDR1 is LGHDT and CDR2 is YNNKEL (reference sequence). This CDR3 has 15 residues. Trimming stripped 4 bases from V and 3 bases from J, with 13 bases between. CDR3 coding DNA: TGTGCCAGCAGCCCGGACTACCGAAGCTACAATGAGCAGTTCTTC. The encoded protein is CASSPDYRSYNEQFF.

This clone was seen a few times. CDR3: CASSPGLPYEQYF. The CDR3 region has the DNA TGTGCCAGCTCACCGGGGCTACCCTACGAGCAGTACTTC. The chain carries TRBV18 and TRBJ2-7; D possibly corresponds to TRBD1 (5 bases). CDR1 KGHSH and CDR2 LQKENI come from the germline V gene. V lost 3 bases and J lost 2, with 8 bases in between. The CDR3 consists of 13 residues.

The rearrangement joins TRBV4-1 to TRBJ2-3, with 7 bases lining up with TRBD1. Germline V gene data show CDR1 as MGHRA and CDR2 as YSYEKL. The V segment lost 4 bases and the J segment 5 bases; nucleotides outside the gene matches: 6. The length of the CDR3 is 14 residues. CDR3 bases: TGCGCCAGCAGCCCTACAGGGGTACGAGATACGCAGTATTTT. It translates to CASSPTGVRDTQYF.

This clone turned up a few times. The rearrangement links TRBV28 to TRBJ1-6, with 8 bases matching TRBD1. V shed 6 bases and J 8 bases; nucleotides not matched to a gene: 12. The CDR3 covers 16 residues. CDR1 and CDR2 (germline): MDHEN, SYDVKM. CDR3 residues: CASSTQGAGIDSPLHF. DNA for the CDR3: TGTGCCAGCAGCACCCAGGGGGCGGGAATCGATTCACCCCTCCACTTT.

This clone was counted between two and nine times. CDR3 residues: CASSSHTGDFAFF. The CDR3 region has the DNA TGTGCCAGCAGTTCACATACAGGGGACTTTGCTTTCTTT. This chain links TRBV7-2 with TRBJ1-1, with TRBD1 matching 7 bases. Germline lookup yields CDR1 SGHTA and CDR2 FQGNSA. V lost 6 bases, J lost 11 bases, and 12 bases stayed unmatched. This CDR3 contains 13 residues.

The rearrangement uses TRBV9 and TRBJ2-2; tentative D call: TRBD1 (6 bases). V was shortened by 0 bases and J by 8 bases, with 14 bases between the two germline ends. CDR1 and CDR2 (germline): SGDLS, YYNGEE. The CDR3 totals 15 residues. CDR3 nucleotides: TGTGCCAGCAGCGTAGGAACAGGGTTGAGGGGGGAGCTGTTTTTT. This encodes CASSVGTGLRGELFF.

This clone was seen just once. The chain carries TRBV9 and TRBJ2-7; 10 bases fit TRBD1. This CDR3 spans 14 amino acids. V was clipped by 3 bases and J by 6 bases; unmatched bases: 6. Germline V gene sequence: CDR1 SGDLS, CDR2 YYNGEE. In nucleotides, the CDR3 is TGTGCCAGCAGCGGCAGACAGGGGGCTTCCGAGCAGTACTTC. Translation: CASSGRQGASEQYF.

The rearrangement links TRBV10-3 to TRBJ1-5; D might be TRBD1 (6 bases). Trimming cost V 2 bases and J 2 bases, with 16 bases left between them. Germline CDR1 ENHRY, CDR2 SYGVKD. CDR3 length equals 17 residues. CDR3 nucleotides: TGTGCCATCAGTGAGAGAGGGGGGGGCGCGGGCAATCAGCCCCAGCATTTT. Its protein product is CAISERGGGAGNQPQHF.

The V gene is TRBV6-1, the J gene TRBJ2-3, with 16 bases that match TRBD2. V gave up 3 bases and J gave up 2 bases; unmatched junction bases: 2. The CDR3 runs to 17 residues. Looked up from germline, CDR1 is MNHNS and CDR2 is SASEGT. The CDR3 spells CASSEGLAGGITDTQYF. CDR3 in DNA: TGTGCCAGCAGTGAGGGACTAGCGGGAGGGATCACAGATACGCAGTATTTT.

The J gene is TRBJ2-3, the V gene TRBV28; possible D gene TRBD2, 6 bases. This CDR3 is built from 13 residues. V lost 8 bases and J 2 bases, leaving 11 bases between the germline ends. Germline loops: CDR1 MDHEN, CDR2 SYDVKM. The CDR3 here is CASGSGPTDTQYF. The DNA for the CDR3 is TGTGCCAGCGGGAGCGGGCCCACAGATACGCAGTATTTT.

The CDR3 reads CASSPLRGLAAYTDTQYF. The CDR3, as DNA: TGTGCCAGCAGCCCTTTGCGGGGACTAGCGGCCTACACAGATACGCAGTATTTT. This chain links TRBV7-8 with TRBJ2-3; 11 bases map to TRBD2. V shed 5 bases and J 2 bases; nucleotides not matched to a gene: 12. The CDR3 spans 18 residues. Per the germline V gene, CDR1 is SGHVS and CDR2 is FQNEAQ.

The chain employs TRBV10-3 and TRBJ1-2; 7 bases align to TRBD1. CDR3 length: 16 amino acids. Germline loops: CDR1 ENHRY, CDR2 SYGVKD. J gave up 5 bases and V 0 bases, and 9 bases lay outside the gene matches. As DNA, the CDR3 is TGTGCCATCAGTGAGTCCGGGGACAGAGTGGTTTATGGCTACACCTTC. It specifies CAISESGDRVVYGYTF.

This clone turned up a few times. The chain uses TRBV14 and TRBJ1-6; 7 bases map to TRBD1. The germline CDR1 and CDR2 sequences are SGHDN and FVKESK. Trimming removed 0 bases from V and 7 bases from J; junction bases left unmatched: 3. The CDR3 extends over 15 amino acids. The CDR3 bases are TGTGCCAGCAGCCAAGAGAGCAGGGGGAATTCACCCCTCCACTTT. Translation: CASSQESRGNSPLHF.

The chain combines TRBV11-1 with TRBJ1-4; possibly TRBD1 for D (6 bases). The CDR3 runs 14 residues. The V gene lost 6 bases and the J gene lost 5 bases, with 13 bases spanning the gap. Germline V gene sequence: CDR1 SGHAT, CDR2 FQDESV (reference sequence). CDR3 loop: CASSKTGYNEKLFF. Written as DNA, the CDR3 is TGTGCCAGCAGTAAGACAGGATACAATGAAAAACTGTTTTTT. Combining the CDR3 with reference TRBV11-1 and TRBJ1-4 gives the whole variable domain EAEVAQSPRYKITEKSQAVAFWCDPISGHATLYWYRQILGQGPELLVQFQDESVVDDSQLPKDRFSAERLKGVDSTLKIQPAELGDSAMYLCASSKTGYNEKLFFGSGTQLSVL.